A single sample is the source of the 15 T cell receptor beta chains below, sequenced in a study of OX40 agonist ivuxolimab in advanced cancers. The library was made by the immunoSEQ multiplex PCR assay. Not all clones reach the TCRdb copy of this immuneACCESS table, which keeps in-frame sequences only. Checked studies attribute under half of the gap to unresolved V genes and leave the rest unexplained. For this sample there are some 86,000 clones; around 83% appear just once. Together, the top ten hold 5.5% to 7.5% of the sample. Sample: CD4+ or CD8+ T cells sorted from blood, taken in a trial of the OX40 agonist ivuxolimab. These receptors came from an adult with an advanced solid tumor such as melanoma, head and neck, liver or kidney cancer.

The chain joins TRBV5-1 to TRBJ2-4, with 10 positions matching TRBD1. Germline V gives CDR1 SGHRS, CDR2 YFSETQ. Germline trimming cut 0 bases from V and 5 bases from J; bases unmatched to any gene: 2. This CDR3 has 15 residues. CDR3 nucleotide sequence: TGCGCCAGCAGCTTGGGTGGGACAGGGGAAAACATTCAGTACTTC. This translates into CASSLGGTGENIQYF.

The gene calls are TRBV7-2 and TRBJ2-1; 12 bases map to TRBD2. The CDR3 length is 15 residues. V lost 4 bases and J lost 7; bases outside the gene matches: 5. CDR1 SGHTA and CDR2 FQGNSA come from the germline V gene. The CDR3 sequence: CASSYGLAGNNEQFF. The CDR3, as DNA: TGTGCCAGCAGCTACGGACTAGCGGGAAATAATGAGCAGTTCTTC.

The chain couples TRBV27 to TRBJ1-3, with D hard to call. The V end lost 5 bases, the J end lost 2 bases, and 7 bases lay between the germline ends. This CDR3 contains 13 residues. Germline CDR1 reads MNHEY; CDR2 reads SMNVEV (reference sequence). The CDR3 coding sequence is TGTGCCAGCAGTCTACAAGCTGGAAACACCATATATTTT. Encoded protein: CASSLQAGNTIYF.

J is TRBJ1-5 and V is TRBV27, with 8 bases identical to TRBD1. Germline CDR1 and CDR2: MNHEY and SMNVEV (reference sequence). The CDR3 runs 13 residues. The junction had 3 bases not matched to a gene; V was cut back by 5 bases and J by 6 bases. CDR3 nucleotide sequence: TGTGCCAGCAGTCAACAGGGGGGTCAGCCCCAGCATTTT. It encodes CASSQQGGQPQHF.

V is TRBV5-1 and J is TRBJ2-7; no firm D call. Germline V gene sequence: CDR1 SGHRS, CDR2 YFSETQ. V was cut by 3 bases and J by 0 bases, with 4 bases left in between. The CDR3 is 12 amino acids. The CDR3 DNA reads as TGCGCCAGCAGCTACACCTCCTACGAGCAGTACTTC. Its translation is CASSYTSYEQYF.

The chain joins TRBV7-6 to TRBJ2-5; a possible D gene is TRBD1 (6 bases). Germline V gene data show CDR1 as SGHVS and CDR2 as FNYEAQ. The CDR3 totals 14 residues. The V end lost 1 base, the J end lost 5 bases, and 11 bases lay between the germline ends. The CDR3 DNA follows: TGTGCCAGCAGCTTAGGACAGGCCCGTGAGACCCAGTACTTC. Translating gives CASSLGQARETQYF.

The rearrangement uses TRBV21-1 and TRBJ2-7; TRBD2 was called by the table and not checked on the DNA. TRBV21-1 is labeled a pseudogene. The CDR3 consists of 18 residues. The CDR3 sequence is CASSKAVETSGPSYEQYF. The CDR3, as DNA: TGTGCCAGCAGCAAAGCGGTCGAAACTAGCGGACCCTCCTACGAGCAGTACTTC.

The rearrangement uses TRBV27 and TRBJ2-1, with D maybe TRBD2 (6 bases). The V gene's germline CDR1 is MNHEY and CDR2 SMNVEV (reference sequence). This CDR3 spans 19 amino acids. Trimming pared 4 bases from V and 3 bases from J, leaving 25 bases between. This chain's CDR3 is CASSSPGYGGLQNYNEQFF. In DNA form, the CDR3 reads TGTGCCAGCAGTTCTCCAGGGTATGGAGGACTACAGAACTACAATGAGCAGTTCTTC.

The chain employs TRBV9 and TRBJ2-5, with D tentatively TRBD1 (6 bases). V dropped 0 bases and J dropped 3 bases, with 15 bases sitting between them. CDR3 length: 16 residues. The germline gives CDR1 SGDLS, CDR2 YYNGEE. CDR3 residues: CASSVGGRGVKETQYF. Written as DNA, the CDR3 is TGTGCCAGCAGCGTAGGGGGGCGAGGGGTCAAAGAGACCCAGTACTTC.

The rearrangement links TRBV10-2 to TRBJ2-2; no reliable D call. Germline V gene sequence: CDR1 WSHSY, CDR2 SAAADI. The CDR3 is made up of 14 amino acids. V dropped 7 bases and J dropped 1 base, with 10 bases sitting between them. CDR3 sequence: CASTGGRNTGELFF. The CDR3 DNA follows: TGCGCCAGCACGGGTGGCCGGAACACCGGGGAGCTGTTTTTT.

The CDR3 DNA is TGTGCCAGCACCCCCGGGACATTTTTCACTGAAGCTTTCTTT. Translation: CASTPGTFFTEAFF. V and J are TRBV11-2 and TRBJ1-1; a weak D match, TRBD1 (6 bases). This CDR3 has 14 residues. From germline, CDR1 is SGHAT and CDR2 FQNNGV. With 7 bases removed from V and 4 bases from J, the gap between germline ends came to 16 bases.

Details on this clone: A read error may account for a junction end that differs from germline. Other DNA sequences in the same sample also yield this CDR3. CDR3 amino acids: CASSLSPGELFF. CDR3 in DNA: TGTGCCAGCAGCTTGTCTCCCGGGGAGCTATTTTTT. This chain links TRBV5-5 with TRBJ2-2; D is perhaps TRBD2 (5 bases). This CDR3 is built from 12 residues. Germline CDR1 reads SGHKS; CDR2 reads YYEKEE (reference sequence).

The genes are TRBV7-9 and TRBJ2-5; D gene ambiguous. CDR3 length: 13 amino acids. Trimming left V 7 bases short and J 7 bases short, with 16 bases between. Germline CDR1 reads SEHNR; CDR2 reads FQNEAQ (reference sequence). As DNA, the CDR3 is TGTGCCAGCATAGATTACTTGACCGGGACCCAGTACTTC. It yields the protein CASIDYLTGTQYF. The full variable domain, completed using reference TRBV7-9 and TRBJ2-5, is DTGVSQNPRHKITKRGQNVTFRCDPISEHNRLYWYRQTLGQGPEFLTYFQNEAQLEKSRLLSDRFSAERPKGSFSTLEIQRTEQGDSAMYLCASIDYLTGTQYFGPGTRLLVL.

This clone was observed a handful of times. The rearrangement uses TRBV7-2 and TRBJ2-2, with D maybe TRBD2 (5 bases). V lost 1 base and J 5 bases, leaving 11 bases between the germline ends. This CDR3 comprises 15 residues. CDR1 and CDR2 (germline): SGHTA, FQGNSA. CDR3 in amino acids: CASSLGVGGTGELFF. CDR3 DNA: TGTGCCAGCAGCTTAGGGGTAGGCGGGACCGGGGAGCTGTTTTTT.

The chain recombines TRBV5-6 with TRBJ1-2; 10 bases are shared with TRBD1. Germline V gene data show CDR1 as SGHDT and CDR2 as YYEEEE. The CDR3 extends over 18 amino acids. With 4 bases clipped from V and 4 bases from J, the junction kept 16 bases outside the gene matches. The CDR3 DNA sequence: TGTGCCAGCAGCCAACCTCCAGGGACAGGGGAATTGAGCTATGGCTACACCTTC. Translating gives CASSQPPGTGELSYGYTF. Full variable domain (rest looked up from reference TRBV5-6 and TRBJ1-2): DAGVTQSPTHLIKTRGQQVTLRCSPKSGHDTVSWYQQALGQGPQFIFQYYEEEERQRGNFPDRFSGHQFPNYSSELNVNALLLGDSALYLCASSQPPGTGELSYGYTFGSGTRLTVV.